The rows below give T cell receptor beta chains drawn from one sample of a study of T-cell reconstitution after alpha-beta-depleted transplantation in children. TCRdb reanalysed the PCR reads using MiXCR and keeps one entry per CDR3 protein. The sample records tens of thousands of distinct CDR3 sequences, around 9% being singletons. The material was PBMCs, mostly from graft donor cells, obtained 60 days after TCRalphabeta/CD19-depleted stem cell transplant. Receptor source: a male patient aged 2 to 10 who had a stem cell transplant for chronic granulomatous disease, so the T cells may come from the graft donor. The conserved cysteine and the conserved F or W are not part of the CDR3 here. A D gene is named only where the DNA matches it firmly. Only part of the rows carry a size: once, few, many, or a class if the clone is expanded.

>TRBD2|13|TRBV7-6|many
ASSLSGRLGNEQF
>-|13|TRBV7-9|-
ASSSIIGLDYEQY
>-|11|TRBV27|many
ASSLYHNSPLH
>-|12|TRBV20-1|many
SAQEGDRQETQY
>-|13|TRBV3-1|-
ASSHQASPMDIQY
>-|14|TRBV11-2|many
ASSPDFGIRSYEQY
>-|13|TRBV29-1|many
SVGPAPGSRNEQF
>-|13|TRBV6-2/TRBV6-3|many
ASSYAGQFSYGYT
>-|11|TRBV6-2/TRBV6-3|many
ASKGRDSYEQY
>-|12|TRBV7-2|many
ASSLGAGNQPQH
>TRBD1|14|TRBV12-5|few
ASGLVPGQGSREQF
>TRBD1|11|TRBV10-3|few
AISWTGEETQY
>-|15|TRBV18|few
ASSPQTQGFGANVLT
>-|10|TRBV29-1|many
SGGAGGETQY
>TRBD1|13|TRBV7-9|many
ASSPGQATPLEQY
>TRBD2|14|TRBV18|-
ASSLGLAGVWETQY
>-|15|TRBV4-3|many
ASSQDEAKGKPYEQY
>-|9|TRBV10-3|many
AISAQGEAF